These 11 T cell receptor beta chains were all obtained from the same sample, sequenced in a study of PD-1 blockade in classical Hodgkin lymphoma. Data came from immunoSEQ multiplex PCR; TCRdb stores just in-frame clones and leaves some out. This table holds 35,000 to 50,000 clones, 55% to 70% found once. Time point: cycle 4 day 1 (C4D1), after more than 5 weeks of nivolumab. All patients relapsed after autologous stem cell transplantation, and brentuximab vedotin exposure varied. The sample consisted of peripheral blood mononuclear cells (PBMCs), taken before the fourth cycle of nivolumab. All receptors come from a human donor with classical Hodgkin lymphoma.

The gene calls are TRBV9 and TRBJ1-6; 11 bases are a match to TRBD1. This CDR3 is built from 17 residues. V gave up 4 bases and J gave up 6 bases; unmatched junction bases: 9. Germline loops: CDR1 SGDLS, CDR2 YYNGEE. As DNA, the CDR3 is TGTGCCAGCAGCCCAGGGACAGGGGGGTATATTAATTCACCCCTCCACTTT. The encoded protein is CASSPGTGGYINSPLHF. Supplemented by reference TRBV9 and TRBJ1-6, the full variable domain reads DSGVTQTPKHLITATGQRVTLRCSPRSGDLSVYWYQQSLDQGLQFLIQYYNGEERAKGNILERFSAQQFPDLHSELNLSSLELGDSALYFCASSPGTGGYINSPLHFGNGTRLTVT.

The chain joins TRBV5-4 to TRBJ1-1, with unresolved D. The CDR3 is 14 amino acids. CDR1 is SGHNT, CDR2 YYREEE, per germline (reference sequence). Trimming pared 7 bases from V and 0 bases from J, leaving 13 bases between. In nucleotides, the CDR3 is TGTGCCAGCTCATCCGGGAGTCTGAACACTGAAGCTTTCTTT. Encoded protein: CASSSGSLNTEAFF.

J is TRBJ1-1 and V is TRBV6-1, with D unclear. CDR1 is MNHNS, CDR2 SASEGT, per germline. This CDR3 is built from 13 residues. V lost 3 bases and J lost 4, with 9 bases in between. The DNA for the CDR3 is TGTGCCAGCAGTGATGTGGGCAGCACTGAAGCTTTCTTT. It specifies CASSDVGSTEAFF.

The sample holds a few counts of this clone. The rearrangement links TRBV10-3 to TRBJ1-6, with D perhaps matching TRBD1 (5 bases). V was cut by 6 bases and J by 7 bases, with 10 bases left in between. Germline V CDR1 and CDR2: ENHRY, SYGVKD. The CDR3 sequence is 13 residues long. CDR3 DNA sequence: TGTGCCATCAGGGACGGACAAAATTCACCCCTCCACTTT. Translated, it gives CAIRDGQNSPLHF.

This clone was seen only a few times. V usage is TRBV19 and J usage is TRBJ1-1, with D possibly being TRBD1 (5 bases). The germline gives CDR1 LNHDA, CDR2 SQIVND (reference sequence). The V and J ends lost 1 base and 8 bases respectively, with 11 bases between them. This CDR3 has 13 residues. DNA for the CDR3: TGTGCCAGTAGTATAGTCCCGACAGCCGAAGCTTTCTTT. This codes for CASSIVPTAEAFF.

The gene calls are TRBV30 and TRBJ2-7; a weak D match, TRBD2 (6 bases). The CDR3 sequence is 11 residues long. Germline CDR1 and CDR2: GTSNPN and SVGIG (reference sequence). V was trimmed by 4 bases and J by 9 bases, leaving 13 bases between them. In DNA form, the CDR3 reads TGTGCCTGGACCGAGCGGGTCGTGCAGTACTTC. Protein: CAWTERVVQYF. Full variable domain (rest looked up from reference TRBV30 and TRBJ2-7): SQTIHQWPATLVQPVGSPLSLECTVEGTSNPNLYWYRQAAGRGLQLLFYSVGIGQISSEVPQNLSASRPQDRQFILSSKKLLLSDSGFYLCAWTERVVQYFGPGTRLTVT.

CDR3 sequence: CASSIGGADRRNSPLHF. The CDR3 nucleotides are TGTGCCAGTAGTATCGGGGGGGCGGACAGGCGAAATTCACCCCTCCACTTT. The V gene is TRBV19, the J gene TRBJ1-6, with 7 bases lining up with TRBD1. Trimming cost V 3 bases and J 7 bases; bases outside gene matches: 12. The CDR3 covers 17 residues. Germline assignment: CDR1 LNHDA and CDR2 SQIVND (reference sequence).

The chain has TRBV4-2 and TRBJ1-3, with D possibly being TRBD1 (5 bases). This CDR3 region has 16 residues. Germline assignment: CDR1 LGHNA and CDR2 YNFKEQ. The germline V and J ends were trimmed by 0 bases and 0 bases, with 9 bases remaining between them. DNA for the CDR3: TGTGCCAGCAGCCAAGAGGGGCCCTTCTCTGGAAACACCATATATTTT. Translation gives CASSQEGPFSGNTIYF.

This clone was found once. This sequence joins TRBV30 and TRBJ2-1; 10 nucleotides line up with TRBD2. Germline loops: CDR1 GTSNPN, CDR2 SVGIG (reference sequence). Trimming at V came to 5 bases and at J to 4 bases, leaving 5 bases not matched to a gene. The CDR3 contains 14 residues. The CDR3 sequence: CAWETSGRYNEQFF. CDR3 in DNA: TGTGCCTGGGAGACTAGCGGGCGGTACAATGAGCAGTTCTTC.

The chain has TRBV29-1 and TRBJ1-4, with a possible D match to TRBD1 (5 bases). The germline V gene has CDR1 SQVTM and CDR2 ANQGSEA. V was shortened by 5 bases and J by 4 bases, with 11 bases between the two germline ends. This CDR3 is 13 amino acids long. CDR3 region: CSVLTAYNEKLFF. The CDR3 DNA sequence: TGCAGCGTTCTGACAGCTTATAATGAAAAACTGTTTTTT.

V gene TRBV18 combines with J gene TRBJ2-1, with D unresolved. The CDR3 spans 14 residues. Trimming removed 3 bases at V and 3 bases at J, with 9 bases between. CDR1 KGHSH and CDR2 LQKENI come from the germline V gene. This CDR3 reads CASSPELLYNEQFF. The CDR3 coding sequence is TGTGCCAGCTCACCGGAACTTCTCTACAATGAGCAGTTCTTC.